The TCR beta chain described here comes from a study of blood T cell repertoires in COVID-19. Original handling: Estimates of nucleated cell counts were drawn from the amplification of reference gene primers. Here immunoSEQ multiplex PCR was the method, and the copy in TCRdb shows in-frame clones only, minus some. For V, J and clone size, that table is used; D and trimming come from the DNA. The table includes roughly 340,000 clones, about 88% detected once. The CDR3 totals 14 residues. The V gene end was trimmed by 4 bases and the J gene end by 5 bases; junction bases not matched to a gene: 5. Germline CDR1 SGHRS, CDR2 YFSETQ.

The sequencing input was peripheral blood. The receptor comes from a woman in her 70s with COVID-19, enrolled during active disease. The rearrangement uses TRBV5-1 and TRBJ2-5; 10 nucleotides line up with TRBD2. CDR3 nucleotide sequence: TGCGCCAGCAGCCGGACTAGCGGTCCCGAGACCCAGTACTTC. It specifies CASSRTSGPETQYF.